The rows below give T cell receptor beta chains drawn from one sample of a study of blood T cell repertoires in COVID-19. Libraries were prepared by immunoSEQ multiplex PCR; TCRdb keeps only in-frame clonotypes and omits some of them. The table has just over 150,000 clones, about 85% seen once; the top ten hold about 3%. What was sequenced was peripheral blood. The receptor source for this set is a human donor with acute or convalescent COVID-19. The donor label of this sample is uncertain. The CDR3 runs from the conserved cysteine through the conserved F or W. The D gene is left open where the match is weak. Only some rows state a clone size, as once, few, many or a class for expanded clones.

V	D	size	J	CDR3	DNA
TRBV19	TRBD1	NA	TRBJ1-2	CASSMGTGGPTLYGYTF	TGTGCCAGTAGTATGGGCACAGGGGGTCCAACCCTCTATGGCTACACCTTC
TRBV7-2	TRBD1	NA	TRBJ2-3	CASSPRTGGRTDTQYF	TGTGCCAGCAGCCCTAGGACAGGGGGCCGCACAGATACGCAGTATTTT
TRBV5-8	NA	once	TRBJ1-1	CASSLRRGTEAFF	TGTGCCAGCAGCTTACGTAGAGGGACTGAAGCTTTCTTT
TRBV7-8	NA	NA	TRBJ1-1	CASSRSPAVTEAFF	TGTGCCAGCAGCCGATCCCCCGCGGTAACTGAAGCTTTCTTT
TRBV7-8	NA	few	TRBJ1-5	CASSLVRSVSNQPQHF	TGTGCCAGCAGCTTAGTCCGCAGTGTCAGCAATCAGCCCCAGCATTTT
TRBV6-1	NA	NA	TRBJ1-5	CASSEARSNQPQHF	TGTGCCAGCAGTGAAGCGAGGAGCAATCAGCCCCAGCATTTT
TRBV9	NA	NA	TRBJ2-1	CASSTLNEQFF	TGTGCCAGCAGCACCCTAAATGAGCAGTTCTTC
TRBV19	TRBD1	once	TRBJ1-2	CASTLGDSYPNYGYTF	TGTGCCAGTACTCTGGGGGACAGCTACCCCAACTATGGCTACACCTTC
TRBV5-1	NA	once	TRBJ1-1	CASSSGGATEAFF	TGCGCCAGCAGCTCGGGGGGTGCCACTGAAGCTTTCTTT
TRBV19	TRBD1	NA	TRBJ1-5	CASSPGTGVIGNQPQHF	TGTGCCAGTAGTCCCGGGACAGGCGTTATTGGCAATCAGCCCCAGCATTTT
TRBV7-9	NA	NA	TRBJ1-1	CASSFDNGNRSMNTEAFF	TGTGCCAGCAGCTTCGACAACGGAAACAGGTCCATGAACACTGAAGCTTTCTTT
TRBV5-4	NA	NA	TRBJ2-3	CASSLSSTDTQYF	TGTGCCAGCAGCTTGTCGAGCACAGATACGCAGTATTTT
TRBV7-8	NA	NA	TRBJ1-1	CASTRRSGEAFF	TGTGCCAGCACCCGACGGAGTGGGGAAGCTTTCTTT
TRBV4-1	TRBD2	NA	TRBJ2-1	CASSQGTSGGGFYNEQFF	TGCGCCAGCAGCCAAGGAACTAGCGGGGGTGGTTTCTACAATGAGCAGTTCTTC
TRBV6-5	NA	NA	TRBJ2-7	CASSNRPSYEQYF	TGTGCCAGCAGTAACAGACCCTCCTACGAGCAGTACTTC
TRBV18	NA	once	TRBJ1-2	CASSPTPGAGNYGYTF	TGTGCCAGCTCACCGACTCCAGGGGCAGGGAACTATGGCTACACCTTC
TRBV7-9	TRBD1	NA	TRBJ1-4	CASSPGGINEKLFF	TGTGCCAGCAGCCCAGGGGGCATCAATGAAAAACTGTTTTTT
TRBV3-1/TRBV3-2	NA	once	TRBJ2-3	CASSQDLSNVGTDTQYF	TGTGCCAGCAGCCAAGATCTTAGTAACGTGGGCACAGATACGCAGTATTTT
TRBV27	TRBD2	NA	TRBJ2-3	CASSFAGLAGGARTDTQYF	TGTGCCAGCAGTTTTGCAGGACTAGCGGGGGGGGCGCGCACAGATACGCAGTATTTT
TRBV19	TRBD1	NA	TRBJ1-6	CASGTGIASPLHF	TGTGCCAGTGGGACAGGAATTGCCTCACCCCTCCACTTT
TRBV25-1	TRBD1	NA	TRBJ1-4	CASSGEQGGEKLFF	TGTGCCAGCAGTGGGGAGCAGGGGGGAGAAAAACTGTTTTTT
TRBV10-3	TRBD1	once	TRBJ2-3	CAISKTGGTGTDTQYF	TGTGCCATCAGTAAGACAGGGGGAACAGGCACAGATACGCAGTATTTT
TRBV11-3	NA	NA	TRBJ1-1	CASSLMGGQTEAFF	TGTGCCAGCAGCTTAATGGGCGGGCAGACTGAAGCTTTCTTT
TRBV7-2	NA	NA	TRBJ2-7	CASSATPDTSSYEQYF	TGTGCCAGCAGCGCCACCCCGGACACCTCGAGTTACGAGCAGTACTTC
TRBV5-1	NA	few	TRBJ2-7	CASSLAQGPSEQYF	TGCGCCAGCAGCTTGGCCCAGGGTCCGTCCGAGCAGTACTTC
TRBV19	TRBD1	NA	TRBJ1-6	CASSNMVWAGGPSPLHF	TGTGCCAGTAGTAATATGGTTTGGGCAGGGGGTCCTTCACCCCTCCACTTT
TRBV5-4	NA	NA	TRBJ1-1	CASSLGGRVTEAFF	TGTGCCAGCAGCTTGGGTGGGAGGGTTACTGAAGCTTTCTTT
TRBV6-5	NA	NA	TRBJ2-5	CASSSGQSRSETQYF	TGTGCCAGCAGCAGCGGACAGTCCAGGTCGGAGACCCAGTACTTC
TRBV2	NA	NA	TRBJ1-5	CASRTGNQPQHF	TGTGCCAGCAGGACTGGCAATCAGCCCCAGCATTTT
TRBV6-5	NA	NA	TRBJ1-5	CASSRKEGGQHF	TGTGCCAGCAGCCGAAAAGAGGGAGGTCAGCATTTT
TRBV27	TRBD1	once	TRBJ2-3	CASSTVTGLWSDTQYF	TGTGCCAGCAGTACTGTGACAGGGCTGTGGTCAGATACGCAGTATTTT
TRBV4-1	TRBD1	NA	TRBJ2-1	CASSQDPTGDSEQFF	TGCGCCAGCAGCCAAGATCCGACAGGGGACAGTGAGCAGTTCTTC
TRBV18	NA	NA	TRBJ2-3	CASSSQGADTQYF	TGTGCCAGCTCAAGTCAGGGCGCAGATACGCAGTATTTT
TRBV2	NA	NA	TRBJ1-2	CASIRDLGQLRSGGYTF	TGTGCCAGCATCCGAGACCTAGGACAGCTCAGAAGTGGTGGCTACACCTTC
TRBV6-5	NA	NA	TRBJ1-1	CASSRTPGDSTEAFF	TGTGCCAGCAGTAGGACTCCTGGTGATTCCACTGAAGCTTTCTTT
TRBV19	NA	NA	TRBJ1-5	CASSPSPRPQHF	TGTGCCAGTAGTCCCTCGCCCAGGCCCCAGCATTTT
TRBV7-2	TRBD1	NA	TRBJ1-2	CASSLERRTGGFYGYTF	TGTGCCAGCAGCTTGGAACGCCGGACAGGGGGCTTCTATGGCTACACCTTC
TRBV5-4	TRBD1	NA	TRBJ1-2	CASSRVPGQGIYGYTF	TGTGCCAGCAGCAGAGTCCCGGGACAGGGTATCTATGGCTACACCTTC
TRBV7-3	TRBD2	NA	TRBJ2-1	CASSVLAGVYNEQFF	TGTGCCAGCAGCGTACTAGCGGGGGTCTACAATGAGCAGTTCTTC
TRBV5-1	TRBD1	few	TRBJ1-2	CASSLGQGAGYGYTF	TGCGCCAGCAGCCTAGGACAGGGGGCGGGGTATGGCTACACCTTC
TRBV6-5	NA	NA	TRBJ1-2	CASSSNGAGMDYGYTF	TGTGCCAGCAGTTCTAATGGGGCAGGCATGGACTATGGCTACACCTTC
TRBV11-2	NA	few	TRBJ1-1	CASSLDPTGGSAFF	TGTGCCAGCAGCTTAGATCCCACCGGGGGGTCGGCTTTCTTT
TRBV2	TRBD1	NA	TRBJ1-6	CASRRQGINSPLHF	TGTGCCAGCAGACGACAGGGGATAAATTCACCCCTCCACTTT
TRBV7-8	NA	NA	TRBJ2-7	CASSLAPGNYEQYF	TGTGCCAGCAGCTTAGCGCCAGGGAACTACGAGCAGTACTTC
TRBV7-8	TRBD2	NA	TRBJ2-1	CASSYPGGASYNEQFF	TGTGCCAGCAGCTACCCCGGGGGGGCCTCCTACAATGAGCAGTTCTTC
TRBV28	TRBD1	NA	TRBJ2-7	CASWDSYYEQYF	TGTGCCAGCTGGGACAGCTACTACGAGCAGTACTTC
TRBV3-1/TRBV3-2	TRBD2	NA	TRBJ2-2	CASNAGTSKTGELFF	TGTGCCAGCAACGCAGGGACTAGCAAAACCGGGGAGCTGTTTTTT
TRBV5-1	NA	NA	TRBJ2-1	CASSLVPGVDSYNEQFF	TGCGCCAGCAGCTTGGTCCCGGGGGTTGACTCCTACAATGAGCAGTTCTTC
TRBV11-2	NA	NA	TRBJ2-7	CASSLGGQPLYEQYF	TGTGCCAGCAGCTTGGGGGGACAGCCCCTCTACGAGCAGTACTTC
TRBV28	TRBD2	NA	TRBJ2-7	CASSSQGAGSYEQYF	TGTGCCAGCAGTTCCCAAGGAGCGGGGAGCTACGAGCAGTACTTC
TRBV7-8	NA	NA	TRBJ1-1	CASSQQGLANTEAFF	TGTGCCAGCAGCCAACAGGGTTTAGCGAACACTGAAGCTTTCTTT
TRBV6-5	NA	NA	TRBJ1-3	CASSYSIRGGNTIYF	TGTGCCAGCAGTTACTCGATCCGGGGGGGAAACACCATATATTTT
TRBV25-1	TRBD1	NA	TRBJ1-2	CASRGGQSQLNYGYTF	TGTGCCAGCCGGGGGGGACAGAGTCAACTTAACTATGGCTACACCTTC
TRBV19	NA	NA	TRBJ1-5	CASKIGGGSNQPQHF	TGTGCCAGTAAAATAGGGGGGGGGAGCAATCAGCCCCAGCATTTT
TRBV15	TRBD2	NA	TRBJ2-7	CATSRRLSRLAGSYEQYF	TGTGCCACCAGCAGAAGACTCTCTCGACTAGCGGGCTCCTACGAGCAGTACTTC
TRBV19	NA	NA	TRBJ1-2	CASSISRADGYTF	TGTGCCAGTAGTATATCCAGGGCCGATGGCTACACCTTC
TRBV15	TRBD1	NA	TRBJ1-2	CATSRPTRQGAGGYTF	TGTGCCACCAGCAGACCCACTCGACAGGGGGCAGGGGGCTACACCTTC
TRBV7-2	NA	NA	TRBJ1-2	CASSFERGNYGYTF	TGTGCCAGCAGCTTTGAAAGGGGAAACTATGGCTACACCTTC